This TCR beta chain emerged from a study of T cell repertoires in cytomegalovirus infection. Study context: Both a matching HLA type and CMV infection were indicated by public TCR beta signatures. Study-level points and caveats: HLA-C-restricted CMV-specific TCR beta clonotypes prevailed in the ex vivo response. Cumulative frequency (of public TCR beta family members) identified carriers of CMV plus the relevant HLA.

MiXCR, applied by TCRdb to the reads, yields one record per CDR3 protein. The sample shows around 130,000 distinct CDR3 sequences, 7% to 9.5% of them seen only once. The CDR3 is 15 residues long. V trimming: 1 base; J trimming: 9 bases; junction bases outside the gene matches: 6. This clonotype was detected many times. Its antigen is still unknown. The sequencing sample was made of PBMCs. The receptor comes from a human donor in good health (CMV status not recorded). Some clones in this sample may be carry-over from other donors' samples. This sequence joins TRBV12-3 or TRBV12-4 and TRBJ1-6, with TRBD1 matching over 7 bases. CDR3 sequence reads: CASSLGGQPVSPLHF. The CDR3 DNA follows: TGTGCCAGCAGTTTAGGGGGACAGCCTGTTTCACCCCTCCACTTT.